The 12 T cell receptor beta chains below come from one sample, sequenced in a study of T cell responses to AZD1222 COVID-19 vaccine. TCRdb keeps only in-frame clones here, not all; method: immunoSEQ multiplex PCR. The sample contains about 130,000 clones, less than 95% of which appear only once. The input for sequencing was peripheral blood, taken on day 0 of MenACWY control vaccination. The receptors stem from an adult in good health.

This chain connects TRBV18 to TRBJ1-1, with 8 positions matching TRBD1. Germline V gene lookup returns CDR1 KGHSH and CDR2 LQKENI. The V gene end was trimmed by 5 bases and the J gene end by 4 bases; junction bases not matched to a gene: 6. The CDR3 has 14 residues. CDR3 protein: CASSVTGVGTEAFF. The CDR3, as DNA: TGTGCCAGCTCAGTGACAGGGGTGGGCACTGAAGCTTTCTTT.

The CDR3 region has the DNA TGTGCCTGGAACCAGCGGGAGTATAGTGAGCAGTTCTTC. Its translation is CAWNQREYSEQFF. The chain combines TRBV30 with TRBJ2-1; 8 bases are shared with TRBD2. The CDR3 covers 13 residues. Trimming took 4 bases from V and 9 from J; bases not matched to a gene: 8. CDR1 GTSNPN and CDR2 SVGIG come from the germline V gene (reference sequence).

This chain uses TRBV7-2 with TRBJ2-5; 7 bases are shared with TRBD2. The CDR3 runs to 15 residues. Germline loops: CDR1 SGHTA, CDR2 FQGNSA. J lost 5 bases, V lost 1 base, and 7 bases had no gene match. The chain's CDR3 is CASSLDGLVRETQYF. The CDR3 DNA reads TGTGCCAGCAGCTTAGATGGACTAGTGAGGGAGACCCAGTACTTC.

This clone has only a few counts. The chain joins TRBV19 to TRBJ2-2; TRBD2 aligns across 10 bases. This CDR3 comprises 15 residues. V was clipped by 6 bases and J by 8 bases; unmatched bases: 9. The germline gives CDR1 LNHDA, CDR2 SQIVND (reference sequence). The CDR3 DNA reads TGTGCCAGTAGACCCCCGTTAGCGGGAGGTGGGGAGCTGTTTTTT. Protein sequence: CASRPPLAGGGELFF.

This clone was observed a single time. This rearrangement joins TRBV5-1 to TRBJ1-1; D gene ambiguous. Per the germline V gene, CDR1 is SGHRS and CDR2 is YFSETQ. The CDR3 has 14 amino acids. Between the trimmed V and J ends, which lost 4 bases and 3 bases, there was a span of 13 bases. The CDR3 sequence: CASSTAREHTEAFF. The CDR3, as DNA: TGCGCCAGCAGCACGGCCCGGGAGCACACTGAAGCTTTCTTT. The full variable domain, completed using reference TRBV5-1 and TRBJ1-1, is KAGVTQTPRYLIKTRGQQVTLSCSPISGHRSVSWYQQTPGQGLQFLFEYFSETQRNKGNFPGRFSGRQFSNSRSEMNVSTLELGDSALYLCASSTAREHTEAFFGQGTRLTVV.

This chain's CDR3 is CASGFRGAEQFF. CDR3 sequence (DNA): TGTGCCAGTGGATTCAGGGGTGCTGAGCAGTTCTTC. The chain employs TRBV19 and TRBJ2-1; D possibly corresponds to TRBD1 (6 bases). This CDR3 has 12 amino acids. Germline V gene data show CDR1 as LNHDA and CDR2 as SQIVND (reference sequence). Trimming left V 8 bases short and J 9 bases short, with 14 bases between.

This chain connects TRBV27 to TRBJ2-1; no firm D call. The CDR3 consists of 15 residues. Germline V lookup: CDR1 MNHEY, CDR2 SMNVEV (reference sequence). V was shortened by 1 base and J by 0 bases, with 7 bases between the two germline ends. CDR3 sequence: CASSLFMSSYNEQFF. The CDR3 DNA is TGTGCCAGCAGTTTATTCATGAGCTCCTACAATGAGCAGTTCTTC.

The chain combines TRBV20-1 with TRBJ1-1; tentative D call: TRBD1 (5 bases). CDR1 is DFQATT, CDR2 SNEGSKA, per germline (reference sequence). V dropped 3 bases and J dropped 4 bases, with 9 bases sitting between them. The CDR3 covers 12 residues. CDR3 in amino acids: CSASGTGTEAFF. CDR3 coding DNA: TGCAGTGCTAGTGGGACGGGCACTGAAGCTTTCTTT.

This rearrangement joins TRBV6-4 to TRBJ2-2, with D perhaps TRBD1 (5 bases). The germline V gene encodes CDR1 MRHNA and CDR2 SNTAGT. V gave up 4 bases and J gave up 3 bases, with 9 bases separating them. This CDR3 comprises 14 residues. CDR3 sequence reads: CASSAGQYTGELFF. CDR3 sequence (DNA): TGTGCCAGCAGTGCAGGGCAGTACACCGGGGAGCTGTTTTTT.

The CDR3 DNA reads as TGTGCCAGCAGCCCCCATTGGACAGAAAGTCTTGGTGATGAAAAACTGTTTTTT. This translates into CASSPHWTESLGDEKLFF. The chain employs TRBV3-1 (or the pseudogene TRBV3-2) and TRBJ1-4; tentatively, D is TRBD1 (6 bases). This CDR3 is built from 18 residues. The germline V and J ends were trimmed by 4 bases and 6 bases, with 24 bases remaining between them. Germline values: CDR1 LGHDT, CDR2 YNNKEL (reference sequence).

The chain links TRBV19 to TRBJ1-1; TRBD1 might be the D (6 bases). This CDR3 is 15 amino acids long. The V and J ends lost 0 bases and 5 bases respectively, with 13 bases between them. CDR1 is LNHDA and CDR2 is SQIVND in the germline V gene (reference sequence). For the CDR3, the DNA is TGTGCCAGTAGTATAGATCGAGGGGGAGCTACTGAAGCTTTCTTT. Amino acids: CASSIDRGGATEAFF.

The CDR3 region has the DNA TGCGCCAGCAGCCTGGGACTAGCAGGCTACGAGCAGTACTTC. Protein sequence: CASSLGLAGYEQYF. The chain recombines TRBV4-1 with TRBJ2-7; TRBD2 matches at 9 bases. The CDR3 spans 14 residues. The ends lost 4 bases at V and 3 bases at J; junction bases unmatched: 4. The germline CDR1 and CDR2 sequences are MGHRA and YSYEKL.